A selection of T cell receptor beta chains follows, all from one sample in a study of cytotoxic CD8 clonotypes in ibrutinib-treated CLL. Profiling relied on immunoSEQ multiplex PCR, and the TCRdb table lists in-frame clones only, not all of them. The sample yields 300,000 to 350,000 clones, around four fifths seen once. The specimen comprised PBMCs, sampled before ibrutinib treatment. All receptors come from a human donor with chronic lymphocytic leukemia. CDR3s include the opening cysteine and the closing phenylalanine or tryptophan. D genes are given only for firm matches. Expanded clones are given a class, and other clones once, few, many or no size at all.

clone_size j_call v_call d_call cdr3_aa cdr3_nt
NA TRBJ2-5 TRBV18 NA CASSPRRESQETQYF TGTGCCAGCTCACCACGAAGGGAGAGTCAAGAGACCCAGTACTTC
few TRBJ1-2 TRBV5-4 NA CASSLDGIYGYTF TGTGCCAGCAGCTTGGACGGGATCTATGGCTACACCTTC
few TRBJ2-7 TRBV28 TRBD1 CASSTRDRVYEQYF TGTGCCAGCAGTACCCGGGACAGGGTCTACGAGCAGTACTTC
NA TRBJ1-1 TRBV7-9 TRBD1 CASRPSIGGHTEAFF TGTGCCAGCAGGCCCTCAATAGGGGGCCACACTGAAGCTTTCTTT
NA TRBJ1-2 TRBV6-1 TRBD1 CASSGLIGTENGYTF TGTGCCAGCAGTGGATTGATTGGGACAGAGAATGGCTACACCTTC
NA TRBJ1-2 TRBV29-1 NA CSVEDYSGAYGYTF TGCAGCGTTGAAGACTACTCAGGGGCCTATGGCTACACCTTC
NA TRBJ2-1 TRBV18 TRBD2 CASSPSLSGTEQFF TGTGCCAGCTCACCTAGCCTTAGCGGGACTGAGCAGTTCTTC
NA TRBJ2-5 TRBV6-6 NA CASSNSGLFQETQYF TGTGCCAGCAGTAACTCCGGACTATTCCAAGAGACCCAGTACTTC
NA TRBJ2-3 TRBV18 NA CASSPSSFILASTDTQYF TGTGCCAGCTCACCATCTTCCTTTATCCTAGCCAGTACAGATACGCAGTATTTT
NA TRBJ2-1 TRBV5-5 NA CASSLSPGQYNEQFF TGTGCCAGCAGCTTGTCTCCGGGACAATACAATGAGCAGTTCTTC
NA TRBJ2-7 TRBV6-1 NA CASSEGRIHEQYF TGTGCCAGCAGTGAAGGACGGATACACGAGCAGTACTTC
NA TRBJ2-2 TRBV7-9 TRBD1 CASSNRDRGASGTGELFF TGTGCCAGCAGCAACCGGGACAGGGGGGCTAGCGGCACCGGGGAGCTGTTTTTT
NA TRBJ2-3 TRBV5-1 NA CASKRAISTDTQYF TGCGCCAGCAAAAGGGCCATAAGCACAGATACGCAGTATTTT
NA TRBJ1-2 TRBV27 NA CASSSGEFYGYTF TGTGCCAGCAGTTCCGGAGAGTTCTATGGCTACACCTTC
few TRBJ2-7 TRBV9 NA CASSALSQSYEQYF TGTGCCAGCAGCGCCCTTAGTCAGTCCTACGAGCAGTACTTC
few TRBJ1-2 TRBV30 TRBD1 CAWSVRRPGGPSGYTF TGTGCCTGGAGTGTAAGAAGGCCAGGGGGCCCCAGTGGCTACACCTTC
NA TRBJ2-1 TRBV7-7 TRBD2 CASSLGTSGSNEQFF TGTGCCAGCAGCTTAGGGACTAGCGGGAGCAATGAGCAGTTCTTC
NA TRBJ2-3 TRBV5-1 NA CASSLGPQDTQYF TGCGCCAGCAGCTTGGGACCACAGGATACGCAGTATTTT
NA TRBJ1-2 TRBV5-1 NA CASSLAAAGAYGYTF TGCGCCAGCAGCTTGGCGGCAGCGGGGGCCTATGGCTACACCTTC
once TRBJ2-1 TRBV10-2 NA CASSDSGWTNEQFF TGCGCCAGCAGTGACTCAGGGTGGACTAATGAGCAGTTCTTC
once TRBJ2-2 TRBV4-1 NA CASSQSGVKSNTGELFF TGCGCCAGCAGCCAATCAGGGGTGAAGTCGAACACCGGGGAGCTGTTTTTT
once TRBJ2-2 TRBV9 NA CASSTHGSSRELFF TGTGCCAGCAGCACCCACGGAAGCAGCCGGGAGCTGTTTTTT
NA TRBJ2-7 TRBV7-2 NA CASSLVGDKLYEQYF TGTGCCAGCAGCTTAGTGGGAGACAAGCTGTACGAGCAGTACTTC
NA TRBJ2-2 TRBV7-8 TRBD2 CASSLLAGVSGELFF TGTGCCAGCAGCTTACTAGCGGGAGTTTCCGGGGAGCTGTTTTTT
NA TRBJ2-5 TRBV2 TRBD2 CASSDGGSRETQYF TGTGCCAGCAGTGATGGCGGGAGCAGGGAGACCCAGTACTTC
NA TRBJ2-2 TRBV5-1 NA CASSLGGPAGELFF TGCGCCAGCAGCTTGGGGGGCCCTGCCGGGGAGCTGTTTTTT
NA TRBJ2-1 TRBV7-9 TRBD2 CASSRSGGSYNEQFF TGTGCCAGCAGCCGTAGCGGGGGTTCCTACAATGAGCAGTTCTTC
NA TRBJ1-1 TRBV14 TRBD1 CASSQYPGQGYTEAFF TGTGCCAGCAGCCAATACCCGGGACAGGGGTACACTGAAGCTTTCTTT
NA TRBJ2-1 TRBV6-5 TRBD1 CASRNHRGQVF TGTGCCAGCAGAAATCACAGGGGACAGGTCTTC
NA TRBJ1-4 TRBV14 TRBD1 CASSPRRQGANEKLFF TGTGCCAGCAGCCCGAGGCGGCAGGGGGCAAATGAAAAACTGTTTTTT
NA TRBJ2-7 TRBV7-2 NA CASSLVQNEGYEQYF TGTGCCAGCAGCTTAGTGCAAAATGAGGGCTACGAGCAGTACTTC
NA TRBJ1-1 TRBV7-9 TRBD1 CASSSPTGRTEAFF TGTGCCAGCAGCTCCCCGACAGGGAGAACTGAAGCTTTCTTT
NA TRBJ2-1 TRBV29-1 NA CSVYKGRAQGINEQFF TGCAGCGTCTACAAGGGGCGGGCACAGGGCATCAATGAGCAGTTCTTC
NA TRBJ2-3 TRBV28 TRBD2 CASSGEGRTDTQYF TGTGCCAGCTCGGGGGAGGGCCGAACAGATACGCAGTATTTT
NA TRBJ2-3 TRBV23-1 NA CASSQRGNSGFSDTQYF TGCGCCAGCAGTCAACGGGGAAATAGCGGCTTCTCGGATACGCAGTATTTT
few TRBJ2-3 TRBV27 NA CASSLSLVRSRGAQYF TGTGCCAGCAGTCTATCCCTAGTCCGCTCCAGGGGAGCGCAGTATTTT
NA TRBJ1-4 TRBV7-9 NA CASSGGANEKLFF TGTGCCAGCAGTGGGGGTGCTAATGAAAAACTGTTTTTT
NA TRBJ1-2 TRBV11-2 NA CASSPDGADYGYTF TGTGCCAGCAGCCCCGATGGGGCTGACTATGGCTACACCTTC
NA TRBJ1-3 TRBV18 NA CASSPPNGRTGDTIYF TGTGCCAGCTCACCGCCTAATGGGAGGACTGGTGACACCATATATTTT
NA TRBJ1-1 TRBV19 NA CASIQEGSRFF TGTGCCAGTATCCAGGAGGGCAGCCGTTTCTTT
once TRBJ2-3 TRBV14 TRBD2 CASSHDGRWSDTQYF TGTGCCAGCAGCCATGACGGGAGGTGGTCAGATACGCAGTATTTT
NA TRBJ2-1 TRBV5-1 TRBD1 CASGLGQGNNEQFF TGCGCCAGCGGGCTGGGACAGGGGAACAATGAGCAGTTCTTC
NA TRBJ1-5 TRBV7-2 NA CASSLSFGSSNQPQHF TGTGCCAGCAGCTTATCATTTGGCAGTAGCAATCAGCCCCAGCATTTT
NA TRBJ1-1 TRBV15 TRBD1 CATSRAGGSGMNTEAFF TGTGCCACCAGCAGAGCAGGGGGCAGCGGCATGAACACTGAAGCTTTCTTT
NA TRBJ2-7 TRBV18 NA CASSPGTGSSYEQYF TGTGCCAGCTCACCAGGGACGGGTAGCTCCTACGAGCAGTACTTC
NA TRBJ2-5 TRBV7-8 TRBD2 CASSARRLLAGQETQYF TGTGCCAGCAGCGCCCGGAGACTATTAGCGGGACAAGAGACCCAGTACTTC
NA TRBJ2-7 TRBV18 NA CASTPSYSISYEQYF TGTGCCAGCACTCCTTCATACTCGATTTCCTACGAGCAGTACTTC
NA TRBJ2-1 TRBV27 TRBD1 CASGKTGDYNEQFF TGTGCCAGCGGAAAGACAGGGGATTACAATGAGCAGTTCTTC
NA TRBJ1-1 TRBV2 NA CASIGRNTEAFF TGTGCCAGCATTGGGCGGAACACTGAAGCTTTCTTT
few TRBJ2-3 TRBV5-1 TRBD2 CASSSGTSGGTDTQYF TGCGCCAGCAGCTCTGGGACTAGCGGGGGCACAGATACGCAGTATTTT
NA TRBJ2-5 TRBV14 NA CASSHLPRRALETQYF TGTGCCAGCAGCCATCTCCCCCGTCGGGCGTTGGAGACCCAGTACTTC
NA TRBJ1-1 TRBV7-9 TRBD1 CASSLGQGEAFF TGTGCCAGCAGCTTAGGACAGGGTGAAGCTTTCTTT